Following are 28 T cell receptor beta chains from one sample sequenced in a study of multiple sclerosis patients with progressive multifocal leukoencephalopathy. Generated by immunoSEQ multiplex PCR, the TCRdb table keeps only in-frame clones and is missing some. The table records tens of thousands of clones, approximately 90% of them present only once. Time point noted: before natalizumab initiation. The sample consisted of PBMCs. These TCRs come from a human donor with multiple sclerosis.

The V gene is TRBV27, the J gene TRBJ2-6, with unresolved D. Germline CDR1 is MNHEY and CDR2 is SMNVEV (reference sequence). V was pared by 6 bases and J by 0 bases, with 9 bases between. This CDR3 region has 15 residues. CDR3 bases: TGTGCCAGCAGATGGGGTTTCTCTGGGGCCAACGTCCTGACTTTC. This translates into CASRWGFSGANVLTF.

The chain couples TRBV28 to TRBJ2-3; no reliable D call. V was pared by 6 bases and J by 6 bases, with 16 bases between. Per the germline V gene, CDR1 is MDHEN and CDR2 is SYDVKM. CDR3 length: 14 residues. CDR3 loop: CASSPEILGDTQYF. CDR3 bases: TGTGCCAGCAGCCCCGAGATCCTAGGGGATACGCAGTATTTT.

The J gene is TRBJ2-2, the V gene TRBV4-1, with 8 bases that match TRBD1. Germline V lookup: CDR1 MGHRA, CDR2 YSYEKL. CDR3 length equals 16 residues. The junction had 11 bases not matched to a gene; V was cut back by 3 bases and J by 8 bases. The CDR3 loop is CASSHPEDRVKGELFF. The DNA for the CDR3 is TGCGCCAGCAGCCACCCAGAGGACAGGGTGAAGGGGGAGCTGTTTTTT.

This clone was observed a few times. The gene calls are TRBV4-3 and TRBJ2-7; 8 nucleotides match TRBD2. Looked up from germline, CDR1 is LGHNA and CDR2 is YSLEER. Germline trimming cut 1 base from V and 2 bases from J; bases unmatched to any gene: 7. The CDR3 totals 16 residues. For the CDR3, the DNA is TGCGCCAGCAGCCAAGGTTTCGCTAGCGGGCCCTACGAGCAGTACTTC. Translating gives CASSQGFASGPYEQYF.

The CDR3 is CASSLAADYEQYF. In nucleotides, the CDR3 is TGTGCCAGCAGCTTAGCAGCCGACTACGAGCAGTACTTC. The chain couples TRBV11-2 to TRBJ2-5; no firm D call. With the DNA end fitting TRBJ2-7 better, the J assignment may be wrong. CDR1 is SGHAT and CDR2 is FQNNGV in the germline V gene. The CDR3 runs to 13 residues.

This clone was observed a few times. Other DNA sequences in this sample translate to the same CDR3. The chain combines TRBV27 with TRBJ1-2; 12 bases are a match to TRBD1. V gave up 5 bases and J gave up 8 bases; unmatched junction bases: 15. This CDR3 has 17 amino acids. Germline loops: CDR1 MNHEY, CDR2 SMNVEV (reference sequence). CDR3 nucleotides: TGTGCCAGCAGTCCCTCGTGGGGGGACAGGGGGCTTGGGGGCTACACCTTC. This translates into CASSPSWGDRGLGGYTF.

The V and J genes are TRBV4-3 and TRBJ2-7; D gene uncertain. Germline lookup yields CDR1 LGHNA and CDR2 YSLEER. The germline V and J ends were trimmed by 0 bases and 6 bases, with 9 bases remaining between them. The CDR3 totals 13 residues. In nucleotides, the CDR3 is TGCGCCAGCAGCCAAGATGGGGTAGGCGAGCAGTACTTC. Translated: CASSQDGVGEQYF.

The J gene is TRBJ2-1, the V gene TRBV11-2; 9 nucleotides agree with TRBD2. V trimming: 7 bases; J trimming: 4 bases; junction bases outside the gene matches: 17. Germline V gene data show CDR1 as SGHAT and CDR2 as FQNNGV. This CDR3 contains 18 residues. CDR3 bases: TGTGCCAGCACCCTTCTGGCGGGAGGGCCGATAGGGTACAATGAGCAGTTCTTC. It translates to CASTLLAGGPIGYNEQFF.

The chain links TRBV5-4 to TRBJ2-7; no clear D. V was trimmed by 5 bases and J by 2 bases, leaving 14 bases between them. CDR1 is SGHNT, CDR2 YYREEE, per germline (reference sequence). CDR3 length: 14 amino acids. CDR3 protein: CASRVGEGPYEQYF. DNA for the CDR3: TGTGCCAGCAGGGTAGGCGAAGGGCCCTACGAGCAGTACTTC.

This clone appeared a single time. This CDR3 reads CASSLADTQYF. CDR3 sequence (DNA): TGTGCCAGCAGTTTAGCAGATACGCAGTATTTT. The rearrangement uses TRBV27 and TRBJ2-3; D not certain. The V gene's germline CDR1 is MNHEY and CDR2 SMNVEV (reference sequence). V was clipped by 2 bases and J by 4 bases, with 1 base between them. The CDR3 is 11 amino acids.

The genes are TRBV6-1 and TRBJ2-3; TRBD1 matches 7 bases. The length of the CDR3 is 16 residues. Germline-derived CDR1 and CDR2 are MNHNS and SASEGT. Unmatched junction bases numbered 7, after V lost 4 bases and J lost 0 bases. This CDR3 reads CASSGLDRASTDTQYF. CDR3 in DNA: TGTGCCAGCAGTGGTTTAGACAGGGCTAGCACAGATACGCAGTATTTT.

This rearrangement joins TRBV9 to TRBJ2-7; tentatively, D is TRBD1 (5 bases). CDR1 is SGDLS, CDR2 YYNGEE, per germline. The CDR3 consists of 14 residues. Trimming left V 3 bases short and J 3 bases short, with 13 bases between. This CDR3 reads CASSGRNGHYEQYF. Here the CDR3 DNA reads TGTGCCAGCAGCGGCAGAAACGGACACTACGAGCAGTACTTC.

The gene calls are TRBV9 and TRBJ2-1, with TRBD2 matching 8 bases. Germline values: CDR1 SGDLS, CDR2 YYNGEE. The junction had 6 bases not matched to a gene; V was cut back by 4 bases and J by 3 bases. This CDR3 is 15 amino acids long. The CDR3 DNA sequence: TGTGCCAGCAGCCCCAGCGGGAGAATCTACAATGAGCAGTTCTTC. Translating gives CASSPSGRIYNEQFF.

CDR3 amino acids: CASSLAAWRTGKGGYTF. CDR3 coding DNA: TGTGCCAGCAGCTTAGCCGCCTGGAGGACAGGGAAAGGTGGCTACACCTTC. The V call is TRBV7-2, the J call TRBJ1-2; TRBD1 matches at 8 bases. Germline CDR1 and CDR2: SGHTA and FQGNSA. This CDR3 spans 17 amino acids. The V segment lost 0 bases and the J segment 7 bases; nucleotides outside the gene matches: 13.

J is TRBJ2-1 and V is TRBV9; 9 bases map to TRBD2. Germline assignment: CDR1 SGDLS and CDR2 YYNGEE. Trimming cost V 4 bases and J 1 base; bases outside gene matches: 6. The CDR3 sequence is 16 residues long. As DNA, the CDR3 is TGTGCCAGCAGCCCGATGCTAGCGGGGTCCTACAATGAGCAGTTCTTC. Encoded protein: CASSPMLAGSYNEQFF.

This chain joins TRBV18 and TRBJ2-2; TRBD1 or TRBD2 may be the D gene (5 bases each). Germline lookup yields CDR1 KGHSH and CDR2 LQKENI. Trimming removed 6 bases at V and 0 bases at J, with 14 bases between. CDR3 length: 16 amino acids. This CDR3 is CASSPGSAPNTGELFF. In DNA, the CDR3 is TGTGCCAGCTCCCCAGGGAGTGCCCCGAACACCGGGGAGCTGTTTTTT.

This clone has just a few counts. V is TRBV10-3 and J is TRBJ2-7; 11 nucleotides align to TRBD1. V lost 10 bases to trimming and J lost 5 bases; unmatched junction nucleotides: 13. The V gene's germline CDR1 is ENHRY and CDR2 SYGVKD. CDR3 length equals 15 residues. The CDR3 DNA reads TGTGCCACAGCCACTGCGGACAGGGGGCGGGACGAGCAGTACTTC. Translated, it gives CATATADRGRDEQYF.

V and J are TRBV18 and TRBJ1-1; a possible D gene is TRBD1 (6 bases). The CDR3 is 13 residues long. The ends were cut back, 6 bases at V and 1 base at J, with 9 bases in the middle. Germline V gives CDR1 KGHSH, CDR2 LQKENI. The CDR3 DNA follows: TGTGCCAGCTCCCGACAGGAGAACACTGAAGCTTTCTTT. This gives the protein CASSRQENTEAFF.

V usage is TRBV4-2 and J usage is TRBJ2-2; 10 bases are shared with TRBD2. The trim removed 1 base at V and 3 bases at J, leaving 2 bases unmatched. CDR1 LGHNA and CDR2 YNFKEQ come from the germline V gene. This CDR3 is built from 16 residues. In DNA form, the CDR3 reads TGTGCCAGCAGCCAAGGGCTAGCGGGGGACACCGGGGAGCTGTTTTTT. Its protein is CASSQGLAGDTGELFF.

This chain joins TRBV7-8 and TRBJ2-1, with D hard to call. Trimming took off 9 bases at V and 0 bases at J, with 9 bases between the two ends. Germline V CDR1 and CDR2: SGHVS, FQNEAQ. This CDR3 contains 13 residues. CDR3 bases: TGTGCCAGTACTGATAGCTCCTACAATGAGCAGTTCTTC. It is translated as CASTDSSYNEQFF.

This clone occurred once. The chain combines TRBV14 with TRBJ2-1, with 9 nucleotides matching TRBD2. The CDR3 is made up of 16 amino acids. After removal of 0 bases from V and 5 bases from J, the junction contained 5 bases not matched to a gene. The germline V gene encodes CDR1 SGHDN and CDR2 FVKESK. The CDR3: CASSQDRREGHNEQFF. In DNA, the CDR3 is TGTGCCAGCAGCCAAGATCGGCGGGAGGGACACAATGAGCAGTTCTTC.

The chain links TRBV19 to TRBJ1-1, with TRBD1 as a possible D gene (6 bases). Germline loops: CDR1 LNHDA, CDR2 SQIVND (reference sequence). The length of the CDR3 is 12 residues. V shed 6 bases and J shed 8 bases, with 13 bases lying between them. CDR3 in amino acids: CASRTPRGEAFF. The CDR3 DNA follows: TGTGCCAGTAGGACCCCCAGGGGAGAAGCTTTCTTT.

The genes are TRBV7-9 and TRBJ2-6; 7 bases match TRBD1. V was pared by 5 bases and J by 0 bases, with 10 bases of the junction left unmatched. The CDR3 is 18 residues long. In germline, CDR1 is SEHNR, CDR2 FQNEAQ (reference sequence). In DNA, the CDR3 is TGTGCCAGCAGCCTGAAGCCCGGGACAGACTCTGGGGCCAACGTCCTGACTTTC. It is translated as CASSLKPGTDSGANVLTF.

The rearrangement uses TRBV25-1 and TRBJ1-2; D gene ambiguous. The V gene's germline CDR1 is MGHDK and CDR2 SYGVNS. The CDR3 consists of 13 residues. The V end was cut by 6 bases, the J end by 2 bases, with 10 bases between. CDR3: CASSRVRNYGYTF. The CDR3 coding sequence is TGTGCCAGCAGCCGGGTCAGGAACTATGGCTACACCTTC.

The V and J genes are TRBV7-2 and TRBJ2-1, with 13 positions matching TRBD2. With 5 bases clipped from V and 9 bases from J, the junction kept 10 bases outside the gene matches. CDR3 size: 16 residues. Germline CDR1 SGHTA, CDR2 FQGNSA. This CDR3 reads CASSRTTSGRRGEQFF. The CDR3 DNA reads TGTGCCAGCAGCCGAACGACTAGCGGGAGGAGGGGTGAGCAGTTCTTC.

The chain links TRBV7-2 to TRBJ2-1; the D is unclear. Trimming cost V 5 bases and J 6 bases, with 11 bases left between them. The CDR3 is made up of 13 amino acids. Germline CDR1 and CDR2: SGHTA and FQGNSA. CDR3 sequence: CASSRDFLNEQFF. CDR3 DNA sequence: TGTGCCAGCAGCAGAGACTTTCTCAATGAGCAGTTCTTC.

This clone came up once. The chain combines TRBV6-6 with TRBJ2-7, with 13 positions matching TRBD2. CDR3 length: 16 amino acids. Germline trimming cut 4 bases from V and 7 bases from J; bases unmatched to any gene: 10. Germline V gene data show CDR1 as MNHNY and CDR2 as SVGAGI (reference sequence). The CDR3 DNA follows: TGTGCCAGCAGTTCCGGGACTAGCGGGGTCGCGGTAGAGCAGTACTTC. Protein sequence: CASSSGTSGVAVEQYF.

The rearrangement joins TRBV18 to TRBJ2-7; 11 nucleotides line up with TRBD2. In germline, CDR1 is KGHSH, CDR2 LQKENI. V gave up 0 bases and J gave up 4 bases; unmatched junction bases: 8. This CDR3 contains 17 residues. The CDR3 is CASSPPAGTSGVYEQYF. The CDR3 DNA reads as TGTGCCAGCTCACCACCGGCGGGGACTAGCGGCGTTTACGAGCAGTACTTC.